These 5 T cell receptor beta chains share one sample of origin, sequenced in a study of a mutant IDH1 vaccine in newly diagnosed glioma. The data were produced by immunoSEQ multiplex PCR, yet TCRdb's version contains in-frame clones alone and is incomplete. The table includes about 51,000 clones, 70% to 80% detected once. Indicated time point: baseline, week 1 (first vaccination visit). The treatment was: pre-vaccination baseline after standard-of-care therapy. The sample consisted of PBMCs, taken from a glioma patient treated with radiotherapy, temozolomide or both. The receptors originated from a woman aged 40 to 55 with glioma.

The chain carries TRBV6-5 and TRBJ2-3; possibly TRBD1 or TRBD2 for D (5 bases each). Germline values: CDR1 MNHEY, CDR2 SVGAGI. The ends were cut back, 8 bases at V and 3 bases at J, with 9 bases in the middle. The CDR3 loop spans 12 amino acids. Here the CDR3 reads CASWDRTDTQYF. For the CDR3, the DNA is TGTGCCAGCTGGGACCGGACAGATACGCAGTATTTT.

The CDR3 here is CASSLSLWGGASYEQYF. CDR3 nucleotides: TGTGCCAGCAGTCTCAGCCTCTGGGGAGGGGCCTCCTACGAGCAGTACTTC. The rearrangement joins TRBV7-2 to TRBJ2-7; TRBD2 matches 7 bases. J lost 0 bases, V lost 6 bases, and 14 bases had no gene match. The germline gives CDR1 SGHTA, CDR2 FQGNSA. The CDR3 extends over 17 amino acids.

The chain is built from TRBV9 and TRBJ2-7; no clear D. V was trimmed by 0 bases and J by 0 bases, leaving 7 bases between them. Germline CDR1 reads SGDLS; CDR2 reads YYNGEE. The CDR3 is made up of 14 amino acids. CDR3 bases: TGTGCCAGCAGCGTAGAACCGGACTCCTACGAGCAGTACTTC. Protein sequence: CASSVEPDSYEQYF.

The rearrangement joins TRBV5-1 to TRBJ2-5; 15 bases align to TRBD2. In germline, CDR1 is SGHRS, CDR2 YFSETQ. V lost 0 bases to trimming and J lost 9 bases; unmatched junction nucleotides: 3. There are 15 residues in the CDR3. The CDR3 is CASSLAGLAGGAQYF. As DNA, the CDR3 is TGCGCCAGCAGCTTGGCCGGACTAGCGGGGGGGGCCCAGTACTTC.

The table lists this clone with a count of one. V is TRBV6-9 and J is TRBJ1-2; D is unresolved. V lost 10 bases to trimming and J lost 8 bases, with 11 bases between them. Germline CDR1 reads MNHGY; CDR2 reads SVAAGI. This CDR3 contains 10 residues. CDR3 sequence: CATRSGGYTF. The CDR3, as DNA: TGTGCCACCCGGTCAGGCGGCTACACCTTC.